The sequence of this T cell receptor (beta chain) was determined in a study of cytomegalovirus exposure and HLA in healthy donors (dated by TCRdb to 2016 to 2017). Regarding the study in general: According to an earlier analysis of several hundred of the donors, some 180 million T cells yielded 120 million or so unique TCR beta sequences and more than 250 Gb of sequence data. An early release covering roughly 580 HLA-typed donors comprised around 300 gigabases of sequencing data and roughly 85 million unique TCR sequences. Among the roughly 370 genotyped donors, approximately 76% belonged to the genetic ancestry cluster associated with self-reported Caucasian donors. The study was designed to test whether signatures of past pathogen exposure could be identified by cataloging public T cell receptors. The study used immunosequencing to profile the T cell repertoires of around 600 subjects and linked those repertoires to cytomegalovirus serostatus. In addition to the first cohort of 650 to 750 subjects, a separate validation cohort of approximately 120 different subjects was used. The study combined high-throughput TCR immunosequencing, statistical association of individual TCRs with disease status, and machine learning to predict cytomegalovirus infection status. To study patterns of TCR occurrence, a later analysis re-analyzed previously published TCR beta repertoires from 650 to 750 donors and added high-resolution HLA genotyping. The later analysis used no new phenotypic data to find candidate immune exposures, relying instead on TCR beta sequences and their occurrence across donors. An earlier analysis of 587 of the donors used high-throughput TCR beta sequencing to judge whether each TCR beta V gene segment behaved as functional or pseudogenic. Donor age, sex, ethnicity and CMV serostatus were compiled alongside the repertoire data. Genome-wide SNP genotypes for about 55% of the 666 donors were used in a later genetic analysis, which treated that subset as a discovery cohort. Every repertoire in the discovery cohort had been generated on one and the same sequencing platform. HLA typing included class I and class II loci at four-digit resolution. The number of donors typed differed by locus, with 629-630 for A, B, C, DRB1 and DQB1, 522 for DQA1, 600 to 610 for DPA1, and about 450 for DPB1. Because of strong linkage in the cohort, four to six DR-DQ haplotypes were treated as single units for association and clustering. Across around 400 genotyped donors of the cohort, an average of about 240,000 unique TCR beta nucleotide sequences per donor were sequenced, and around 20% of those sequences were non-productive. The paper as a whole reports these results and caveats: HLA typing was unavailable for some donors at each locus, so association tests used only the typed subset. Some IMGT-functional V segments, including TRBV6-2 and TRBV6-3, could not be distinguished by the 87-base-pair reads and were therefore excluded. In a later analysis, HLA-associated TCR beta chains were found to be more clonally expanded and to have lower generation probabilities than equally common non-associated chains. Compared with the approximately 710-donor mean, donors in an Asian-associated ancestry cluster had fewer N-insertions in productive TCRs, according to a later genetic analysis. According to the authors, the approach could potentially be generalized to other disease states and immunological phenotypes. Sequencing depth was assumed to be roughly uniform across donors in the presence/absence analyses, though that assumption may not hold. According to a later analysis, most CMV-associated TCR beta chains appeared to be HLA-restricted, and the HLA associations seemed to be driven largely by CMV exposure. A further reported finding was that TCR beta sequences accurately predicted the HLA-A and HLA-B alleles for most subjects in the first cohort. In an earlier analysis of some 500 of the donors, most TCR beta V segments appeared in productive rearrangements about 90% or about 30% of the time, broadly matching IMGT annotations. The cohort was sequenced for TCR beta chains only, and without alpha or paired-chain data the features that could be detected were limited. The earlier analysis of some 560 of the donors excluded some 16 rarely observed V segments, including chromosome 9 orphons, because counts were too low. Assigning TCR associations to individual alleles was difficult when HLA alleles, especially DR and DQ, strongly co-occurred. In both the original and validation cohorts, the classifier was reported to diagnose cytomegalovirus status with high specificity and sensitivity. An association between a missense DCLRE1C variant and V-gene and J-gene trimming of TCR beta chains was found in a later genetic analysis and replicated in an independent cohort. Several of the top co-occurrence clusters appeared to be linked to parvovirus B19, influenza, CMV and Epstein-Barr virus, according to a later analysis. In a later analysis, some 17,000 TCR beta sequences were associated with specific HLA alleles at a false discovery rate of 0.05. A group of highly shared sequence variants was considered likely to be a technical artifact of the sequencing pipeline. In vitro tests confirmed that a few of the cytomegalovirus-associated TCR beta chains recognize cytomegalovirus antigens. Across donors, most TCR sequences were observed very rarely, whereas some public TCRs were present in many individuals. Correlated functional status among segregating V segments might reflect linkage disequilibrium, but an unknown experimental factor could not be ruled out. In the study, around 150 TCR beta chains were listed as associated with cytomegalovirus. CMV serostatus was the only immune exposure information available for the cohort. According to a later analysis, TCR association rates differed among HLA loci, with DRB1 alleles showing the most associated TCRs and HLA-C alleles showing the fewest.

This clone turned up a few times. Its specific antigen is unknown. The sample holds no much larger clone one base away, and base qualities are not on file. V drops 7 bases and J drops 4 bases, leaving 17 bases in between. Sequences MDHEN (CDR1) and SYDVKM (CDR2) are obtained from the germline V gene. Measured from the cysteine to the phenylalanine, the CDR3 is 15 residues long. Here the CDR3 DNA is all that survives: 45 bases in frame from base 1. Receptor amplification or capture employed the immunoSEQ multiplex PCR assay. The multiplex PCR relied on a mix of 60 forward primers for TCR Vbeta segments and 13 reverse primers for TCR Jbeta segments. The CDR3 region of rearranged TCR beta genes was amplified from genomic DNA with a multiplex PCR assay. The Illumina HiSeq System was used to sequence the amplified TCR beta libraries as 87-base-pair reads. Processing in the source paper ran as follows. A later analysis counted approximately 76 million unique TCR beta chains across the 666 repertoires, and around 9.9 million of these chains were shared by at least two donors. To remove PCR and sequencing errors, raw reads were error-corrected and collapsed into unique sequences using a nearest-neighbor algorithm that merged closely related sequences. To assign V, D and J gene segments, CDR3 sequences were aligned to IMGT reference sequences. For a sequence to be retained, a match of at least six nucleotides to both a V gene segment and a J gene segment was required. Rearrangements were classified as productive when the CDR3 lacked stop codons and remained in frame with V and J, and all other rearrangements were classified as non-productive. Following IMGT convention, CDR3 was defined as the stretch from the second conserved V-encoded cysteine up to the conserved J-encoded phenylalanine. The earlier analysis of about 570 of the donors excluded any sequence lacking an unambiguous match to a single V gene segment. In an earlier analysis of about 590 of the donors, a V segment was called functional when productive rearrangements were above 56.7%, and segregating when the standard deviation between donors exceeded 5%. A statistical classification framework was built to diagnose cytomegalovirus status from the catalog of TCR beta chain sequences. A later analysis assigned V and J genes by comparing TCR nucleotide sequences with IMGT/GENE-DB human TR gene sequences. Using the TCRdist pipeline, a later analysis assigned CDR3 sequences along with most-parsimonious VDJ recombination scenarios. In a later analysis, every TCR beta chain was defined by the combination of its CDR3 amino acid sequence and its V-gene family, and reads without a unique V-gene family were dropped. To address suspected cross-contamination and a sequencing artifact, a later analysis removed around 600 highly shared, low-generation-probability nucleotide sequences. In a later analysis, a clonal expansion index for each public chain was calculated from normalized within-repertoire ranks of inferred template counts. In a later analysis, generation probabilities were computed using a VDJ recombination model fitted to out-of-frame rearrangements, and the results were checked against IGoR. In a later analysis, TCR-TCR, TCR-HLA and TCR-CMV co-occurrence was scored with hypergeometric tests, and a repertoire-size bias correction was applied to TCR pairs. In a later analysis, false discovery rates were estimated by permuting HLA or CMV assignments 20 times. In a later analysis, co-occurring TCRs were grouped using DBSCAN, and TCRdist sequence similarity was added for clustering within HLA-allele-positive subsets. Repertoires with fewer than 30,000 or more than 120,000 public chains were left out of co-occurrence clustering, as were roughly five repertoires with anomalous nucleotide sharing. Sourced from immuneACCESS, this table was stored by TCRdb with only in-frame sequences that have V and J called. A share of the clones is absent; for the studies checked, an unresolved V gene accounts for under half, and the remainder has no known explanation. That table supplies the V and J calls and clone size; D and trimming were determined from the DNA. Present in this sample are 110,000 to 150,000 clones, around a tenth of which were seen just once. Together, the top ten hold 1.5% to 2% of the sample.

The cohort consisted of some 670 healthy bone marrow donors. At the time of sampling, every cohort member was nominally healthy, though immune exposures that went unrecorded were likely present. The donor was CMV seronegative and was included in the group of 352 seronegative cohort members. Each donor provided a peripheral blood sample, and peripheral blood mononuclear cells were used for TCR beta sequencing. The Qiagen DNeasy Blood Extraction Kit was used to extract genomic DNA from the blood cell samples. The specimen was PBMCs. This sequence uses TRBV28 and TRBJ1-5; the D segment could be TRBD1, given 5 matching bases. The sequence was collected from a male donor in good health and CMV-seronegative. The CDR3 region: CASNEPKGWNQPQHF. The bases are TGTGCCAGCAACGAACCGAAGGGGTGGAATCAGCCCCAGCATTTT.